Below are 2 T cell receptor beta chains sequenced from a single sample in a study of blood T cell repertoires in COVID-19. The protocol was immunoSEQ multiplex PCR, while the TCRdb copy is restricted to in-frame clones and leaves out a portion. The data contain under 200,000 clones, around 83% of them singletons. Sequenced: peripheral blood. These receptors all come from a woman between 35 and 50 years old with acute or convalescent COVID-19.

V is TRBV30 and J is TRBJ2-7, with 8 nucleotides matching TRBD1. After removal of 3 bases from V and 2 bases from J, the junction contained 3 bases not matched to a gene. CDR3 length: 13 amino acids. The germline CDR1 and CDR2 sequences are GTSNPN and SVGIG (reference sequence). For the CDR3, the DNA is TGTGCCTGGAGACAGGGGGTCCCCTACGAGCAGTACTTC. Translated: CAWRQGVPYEQYF.

This clone has just a few counts. The V gene is TRBV2, the J gene TRBJ1-6, with TRBD1 matching 7 bases. Germline V CDR1 and CDR2: SNHLY, FYNNEI. The V and J ends lost 1 base and 8 bases, in that order; junction bases with no gene match: 2. The CDR3 spans 14 residues. The CDR3 loop reads CASSEEGGYSPLHF. DNA of the CDR3: TGTGCCAGCAGTGAAGAAGGGGGCTATTCACCCCTCCACTTT.